The rows below give T cell receptor beta chains drawn from one sample of a study of control samples from healthy donors and cancer patients. The data were produced by immunoSEQ multiplex PCR, yet TCRdb's version contains in-frame clones alone and is incomplete. The sample holds about 140,000 clones; around 90% are singletons and the top ten take under 9%. Material for sequencing was blood. The receptors were gathered from a man aged 18 to 30 in good health. The CDR3 runs from the conserved cysteine through the conserved F or W. A D gene is named only where the DNA matches it firmly. Some rows mark clone size as missing; the rest say once, few, many or name a class of expanded clone.

len: 15
j_gene: TRBJ1-1
abundance: NA
v_gene: TRBV6-1
d_gene: NA
CDR3nt: TGTGCCAGCAGTGAAAACCCCATCGGGGACACTGAAGCTTTCTTT
CDR3aa: CASSENPIGDTEAFF

len: 16
j_gene: TRBJ2-5
abundance: NA
v_gene: TRBV3-1/TRBV3-2
d_gene: TRBD2
CDR3nt: TGTGCCAGCAGCCAAGATACCCTAGCGGGGGGAGAGACCCAGTACTTC
CDR3aa: CASSQDTLAGGETQYF

len: 16
j_gene: TRBJ1-1
abundance: NA
v_gene: TRBV4-3
d_gene: NA
CDR3nt: TGCGCCAGCAGCCAATCACCTAAGGGCTTGAACACTGAAGCTTTCTTT
CDR3aa: CASSQSPKGLNTEAFF

len: 13
j_gene: TRBJ1-5
abundance: NA
v_gene: TRBV2
d_gene: NA
CDR3nt: TGTGCCAGCAGTGACAGCACTAATCAGCCCCAGCATTTT
CDR3aa: CASSDSTNQPQHF

len: 12
j_gene: TRBJ1-5
abundance: NA
v_gene: TRBV7-9
d_gene: NA
CDR3nt: TGTGCCAGCAGCAGGGACAATCAGCCCCAGCATTTT
CDR3aa: CASSRDNQPQHF

len: 11
j_gene: TRBJ2-7
abundance: once
v_gene: TRBV12-3/TRBV12-4
d_gene: NA
CDR3nt: TGTGCCAGCAAGGGGCCGCGAGAGCAGTACTTC
CDR3aa: CASKGPREQYF

len: 13
j_gene: TRBJ1-2
abundance: NA
v_gene: TRBV6-1
d_gene: NA
CDR3nt: TGTGCCAGCAGTGAAACCCGAAGCTATGGCTACACCTTC
CDR3aa: CASSETRSYGYTF

len: 14
j_gene: TRBJ2-7
abundance: NA
v_gene: TRBV5-5
d_gene: NA
CDR3nt: TGTGCCAGCAGCTTGGAGGGAAACTTCTACGAGCAGTACTTC
CDR3aa: CASSLEGNFYEQYF

len: 12
j_gene: TRBJ1-3
abundance: NA
v_gene: TRBV6-5
d_gene: NA
CDR3nt: TGTGCCAGCAGGGGGCTCGGAAACACCATATATTTT
CDR3aa: CASRGLGNTIYF

len: 12
j_gene: TRBJ1-1
abundance: NA
v_gene: TRBV6-4
d_gene: NA
CDR3nt: TGTGCCAGCAGTGAATGGGCAGGGAGAACTTTCTTT
CDR3aa: CASSEWAGRTFF

len: 13
j_gene: TRBJ2-3
abundance: NA
v_gene: TRBV18
d_gene: NA
CDR3nt: TGTGCCAGCTCACCCGGGGCGACAGATACGCAGTATTTT
CDR3aa: CASSPGATDTQYF

len: 14
j_gene: TRBJ2-7
abundance: NA
v_gene: TRBV4-1
d_gene: NA
CDR3nt: TGCGCCAGCAGCCGCCTACTTCAGGGGGGCGAGCAGTACTTC
CDR3aa: CASSRLLQGGEQYF

len: 13
j_gene: TRBJ1-5
abundance: NA
v_gene: TRBV30
d_gene: NA
CDR3nt: TGTGCCTGGAGTGTTGGACCGGATCAGCCCCAGCATTTT
CDR3aa: CAWSVGPDQPQHF

len: 14
j_gene: TRBJ1-5
abundance: NA
v_gene: TRBV28
d_gene: NA
CDR3nt: TGTGCCAGCAGTTTAATCGCGGGCAATCAGCCCCAGCATTTT
CDR3aa: CASSLIAGNQPQHF

len: 15
j_gene: TRBJ2-1
abundance: NA
v_gene: TRBV19
d_gene: TRBD1
CDR3nt: TGTGCCAGTAGTAAATTACAGGGGGCGCAACATGAGCAGTTCTTC
CDR3aa: CASSKLQGAQHEQFF

len: 14
j_gene: TRBJ2-7
abundance: NA
v_gene: TRBV2
d_gene: NA
CDR3nt: TGTGCCAGCAGTGCCGGAGGGGCGGCCTACGAGCAGTACTTC
CDR3aa: CASSAGGAAYEQYF

len: 16
j_gene: TRBJ1-3
abundance: few
v_gene: TRBV21-1
d_gene: NA
CDR3nt: TGTGCCAGCAGCAAGCTCGACAGTCCATCTGGAAACACCATATATTTT
CDR3aa: CASSKLDSPSGNTIYF